These 16 T cell receptor beta chains were all obtained from the same sample, sequenced in a study of quantifying T cell responses using KT2 cells. Study information: TCR alpha and beta constant-region primers primed reverse transcription of RNA.

Each cDNA got a UMI-containing oligo ligated at its 3' end. The first PCR ran approximately 4 cycles with an equimolar RC1.1 and RC1.2 beta primer mix. TCRdb re-derived calls from the UMI-ligation and nested PCR reads in MiXCR, one entry per CDR3 protein. Seen here are about 30,000 distinct CDR3 sequences, 6% to 9.5% observed once, and the top ten hold 15% to 19%. Sequenced input: PBMCs spiked with cells of the T cell clone KT2. These receptors came from a human donor.

This clonotype was detected once. Since a much larger clone is just one base distant, this may be a read error. Lacking the conserved final phenylalanine or tryptophan, this CDR3 likely reflects a read error. This chain's CDR3 is CASVKGGWGNQPQHS. The CDR3 nucleotides are TGTGCCAGCGTAAAGGGGGGATGGGGCAATCAGCCCCAGCATTCT. The rearrangement links TRBV6-1 to TRBJ1-5, with a possible D match to TRBD1 (6 bases). Germline V gives CDR1 MNHNS, CDR2 SASEGT. With 8 bases removed from V and 2 bases from J, the gap between germline ends came to 16 bases. This CDR3 spans 15 amino acids.

The chain is built from TRBV10-3 and TRBJ2-7, with D possibly being TRBD2 (6 bases). The CDR3 contains 12 residues. V lost 7 bases and J 7 bases, leaving 14 bases between the germline ends. CDR1 is ENHRY, CDR2 SYGVKD, per germline. CDR3 loop: CAIIRDFYEQYF. DNA of the CDR3: TGTGCCATCATTCGGGACTTCTATGAGCAGTACTTC.

This clonotype was observed a few times. The rearrangement joins TRBV5-1 to TRBJ2-7; D is unresolved. CDR3 length: 12 residues. Trimming left V 0 bases short and J 5 bases short, with 6 bases between. Germline CDR1 reads SGHRS; CDR2 reads YFSETQ. The CDR3 coding sequence is TGCGCCAGCAGCTTGGTAGGGAACGAGCAGTACTTC. Encoded protein: CASSLVGNEQYF.

The rearrangement uses TRBV7-2 and TRBJ2-7, with D perhaps TRBD2 (7 bases). Trimming pared 5 bases from V and 7 bases from J, leaving 18 bases between. In germline, CDR1 is SGHTA, CDR2 FQGNSA. The CDR3 has 14 amino acids. CDR3 protein: CASSKGGDLWEQYF. Here the CDR3 DNA reads TGTGCCAGCAGCAAAGGGGGGGACCTTTGGGAGCAGTACTTC.

This clonotype appeared many times. The chain links TRBV12-3 or TRBV12-4 to TRBJ2-6; TRBD1 agrees at 7 bases. The V segment lost 4 bases and the J segment 2 bases; nucleotides outside the gene matches: 8. The CDR3 sequence is 17 residues long. The CDR3 nucleotides are TGTGCCAGCAGTTCCGCTACCGACAGGGCTGGGGCCAACGTCCTGACTTTC. Protein product: CASSSATDRAGANVLTF.

The V and J genes are TRBV4-2 and TRBJ2-3, with unresolved D. The V end lost 1 base, the J end lost 6 bases, and 11 bases lay between the germline ends. The CDR3 length is 14 residues. Germline values: CDR1 LGHNA, CDR2 YNFKEQ. CDR3: CASSQGSRVDTQYF. In nucleotides, the CDR3 is TGTGCCAGCAGCCAAGGCTCGCGCGTTGATACGCAGTATTTT.

The sample holds many counts of this clonotype. The chain links TRBV29-1 to TRBJ2-3; possible D gene TRBD2, 6 bases. V gave up 6 bases and J gave up 0 bases, with 13 bases separating them. The CDR3 runs to 14 residues. The germline V gene encodes CDR1 SQVTM and CDR2 ANQGSEA. CDR3 protein: CSVALAESTDTQYF. DNA of the CDR3: TGCAGCGTCGCCTTAGCGGAAAGCACAGATACGCAGTATTTT.

This clonotype was seen ten or more times. This chain connects TRBV3-1 to TRBJ1-2; 7 bases agree with TRBD1. Germline V gives CDR1 LGHDT, CDR2 YNNKEL (reference sequence). V lost 5 bases to trimming and J lost 3 bases; unmatched junction nucleotides: 6. The CDR3 runs 14 residues. CDR3 coding DNA: TGTGCCAGCAGCAGCAGGGGGGGCTACTATGGCTACACCTTC. Amino acid sequence: CASSSRGGYYGYTF.

The sample holds many counts of this clonotype. CDR3 protein: CASGLVLAGGTQPQHF. In nucleotides, the CDR3 is TGTGCTAGTGGTTTGGTACTGGCAGGGGGCACTCAGCCCCAGCATTTT. This chain joins TRBV12-5 and TRBJ1-5; 8 bases match TRBD1. This CDR3 comprises 16 residues. Trimming took 0 bases from V and 6 from J; bases not matched to a gene: 7. The V gene's germline CDR1 is LGHNT and CDR2 FRNRAP.

This clonotype was counted between two and nine times. The rearrangement uses TRBV7-7 and TRBJ2-2, with unresolved D. CDR3 length: 14 residues. With 1 base removed from V and 15 bases from J, the gap between germline ends came to 18 bases. CDR1 is SSHAT and CDR2 is FNYEAQ in the germline V gene (reference sequence). CDR3 nucleotides: TGTGCCAGCAGCTTAGGTCTTTATGTGGAGACGGTGTTTTTT. It yields the protein CASSLGLYVETVFF.

This clonotype showed up many times. The rearrangement links TRBV12-3 or TRBV12-4 to TRBJ2-7; perhaps D is TRBD1 or TRBD2 (6 bases each). V lost 6 bases and J 5 bases, leaving 17 bases between the germline ends. This CDR3 contains 14 residues. The CDR3: CASRLWGARNEQYF. CDR3 nucleotides: TGTGCCAGCAGACTATGGGGGGCTCGGAACGAGCAGTACTTC.

This clonotype was picked up many times. This chain joins TRBV18 and TRBJ2-7; no clear D gene. V was cut by 6 bases and J by 4 bases, with 19 bases left in between. Germline CDR1 KGHSH, CDR2 LQKENI. The CDR3 runs 15 residues. The CDR3 spells CASSLTLASNYEQYF. CDR3 bases: TGTGCCAGCTCCCTTACACTCGCAAGCAATTACGAGCAGTACTTC. Combining the CDR3 with reference TRBV18 and TRBJ2-7 gives the whole variable domain NAGVMQNPRHLVRRRGQEARLRCSPMKGHSHVYWYRQLPEEGLKFMVYLQKENIIDESGMPKERFSAEFPKEGPSILRIQQVVRGDSAAYFCASSLTLASNYEQYFGPGTRLTVT.

By frequency in the sample, this clonotype is medium-sized. V gene TRBV21-1 combines with J gene TRBJ2-7; the table assigns TRBD1, which was not confirmed against the DNA. TRBV21-1 is termed a pseudogene. This CDR3 has 13 residues. CDR3 nucleotides: TGTGCCAGCAGCAAGCGACAGGCCTACGAGCAGTACTTC. Amino acid sequence: CASSKRQAYEQYF.

A note on this clonotype: The junction does not match germline at one end; this may be a read error. As DNA, the CDR3 is TGTGCCAGCAGTTCCCGACAGGGACTCTATGGCTACAACTTC. It codes for CASSSRQGLYGYNF. The chain has TRBV12-3 or TRBV12-4 and TRBJ1-2; 7 bases align to TRBD1. This CDR3 has 14 residues.

The sample holds many counts of this clonotype. The chain combines TRBV25-1 with TRBJ1-4; possibly TRBD1 for D (5 bases). Germline CDR1 reads MGHDK; CDR2 reads SYGVNS. Trimming left V 1 base short and J 1 base short, with 25 bases between. The CDR3 has 21 residues. CDR3 coding DNA: TGTGCCAGCAGTGAATTGACCATGGGGGGAAAAAGGCTGAGAACTAATGAAAAACTGTTTTTT. Encoded protein: CASSELTMGGKRLRTNEKLFF.

The chain employs TRBV5-1 and TRBJ1-1; 7 bases agree with TRBD1. V shed 2 bases, J shed 6 bases, and the junction held 7 bases outside the gene matches. The germline V gene has CDR1 SGHRS and CDR2 YFSETQ. CDR3 length: 14 amino acids. DNA of the CDR3: TGCGCCAGCAGCTTTGAGGGGGCCGGGGCTGAAGCTTTCTTT. Translation gives CASSFEGAGAEAFF.